This is a list of T cell receptor beta chains from one sample in a study of blood T cell repertoires in COVID-19. Method: immunoSEQ multiplex PCR; TCRdb's copy keeps in-frame clones and lacks some. The profile shows around 120,000 clones, around 88% of them singletons. Sequences were obtained from peripheral blood. The receptor source for this set is a woman aged 45 to 65 with active or convalescent COVID-19. The CDR3 runs from the conserved cysteine through the conserved F or W.

v_call,cdr3_aa
TRBV7-8,CASSLISSGLIRGGYTF
TRBV4-3,CASSQRTGGGETQYF
TRBV18,CASSREWNTEAFF
TRBV9,CASSVAGLANSYEQYF
TRBV27,CASSFRSGRGVLEQYF
TRBV6-2/TRBV6-3,CASSKVAPPYEQYF
TRBV11-2,CASSLEFSGRTSSYNEQFF
TRBV7-8,CASSPLAGGPRDNEQFF
TRBV5-5,CASSLGARRGTDTQYF
TRBV9,CASSGGSGQGAEAFF
TRBV3-1/TRBV3-2,CASSPGLAAGGYTF
TRBV28,CASSYGLAGYEQFF
TRBV9,CASSVSLDGGGDEQYF
TRBV7-2,CASSTRGREGYEQYF
TRBV7-9,CASSPSDTGRQVYTF
TRBV7-3,CASGQTNTGELFF
TRBV7-8,CASTTLAGTPRAEQYF
TRBV6-5,CASSWGPGQGFYGYTF
TRBV19,CASSSGQGFSYEQYF
TRBV27,CASSLDRSHTQYF
TRBV29-1,CSVLQPSYEQYF
TRBV28,CASSFLLSTSGRSAGELFF
TRBV2,CASRTRDRGRIDTF
TRBV2,CASSSGTGNQPQHF
TRBV9,CASSGGDQPGNTIYF
TRBV7-2,CASSVRGRGEKLFF
TRBV7-9,CASSPGVNSPLHF
TRBV11-2,CASSSRAGGGGSTQYF
TRBV11-3,CASSLPGRVDQPQHF
TRBV28,CASRTSGYFSSTDTQYF
TRBV28,CASSPRDRGQPQHF
TRBV7-2,CASSRREFYGYTF
TRBV7-2,CASSFGRLAGGGEYF
TRBV11-2,CASSLDPDRGSEQYF
TRBV28,CASGQVKATNEKLFF
TRBV9,CASSTSGTTYNEQFF
TRBV7-9,CASSVLAEKLFF
TRBV28,CASRGQSANTGELFF
TRBV19,CASSLGTGHESEKLFF
TRBV9,CASTPRDSRNEQFF
TRBV15,CATSRDRGSNQPQHF
TRBV7-2,CASSLGSGGTDTQYF